Presented here are 25 T cell receptor beta chains from one specimen sequenced in a study of blood T cell repertoires in COVID-19. The table came from immunoSEQ multiplex PCR; TCRdb's copy has only in-frame clones and leaves some out. The profile shows just under 150,000 clones, around 84% of them singletons. Sequenced material: peripheral blood. Every receptor here comes from a human donor in a cohort sampled during active COVID-19.

This clone was recorded only once. This chain links TRBV5-4 with TRBJ2-7; 10 bases are shared with TRBD1. After removal of 3 bases from V and 3 bases from J, the junction contained 9 bases not matched to a gene. In germline, CDR1 is SGHNT, CDR2 YYREEE (reference sequence). The length of the CDR3 is 16 residues. For the CDR3, the DNA is TGTGCCAGCAGCTCAAGGCCCGGGACAGGGGACTACGAGCAGTACTTC. It encodes CASSSRPGTGDYEQYF.

This chain connects TRBV19 to TRBJ1-2; 10 nucleotides agree with TRBD1. V dropped 8 bases and J dropped 3; count of bases not matched to a gene: 9. CDR3 length: 15 residues. Germline loops: CDR1 LNHDA, CDR2 SQIVND (reference sequence). CDR3 DNA: TGTGCCAGTGAAACGGGACAGGGGAAGGACTATGGCTACACCTTC. Protein sequence: CASETGQGKDYGYTF.

The chain uses TRBV19 and TRBJ1-2; the D gene is possibly TRBD1 (6 bases). The CDR3 is made up of 15 amino acids. Germline loops: CDR1 LNHDA, CDR2 SQIVND (reference sequence). The germline V and J ends were trimmed by 5 bases and 0 bases, with 13 bases remaining between them. CDR3 amino acids: CASSPDRSSNYGYTF. CDR3 sequence (DNA): TGTGCCAGTAGTCCGGACAGATCTTCTAACTATGGCTACACCTTC.

This chain uses TRBV4-1 with TRBJ1-2, with 7 bases fitting TRBD1. The CDR3 loop spans 14 amino acids. V lost 0 bases and J lost 2; bases outside the gene matches: 0. CDR1 and CDR2 (germline): MGHRA, YSYEKL. The CDR3 loop reads CASSQEQGNYGYTF. In DNA form, the CDR3 reads TGCGCCAGCAGCCAAGAACAGGGGAACTATGGCTACACCTTC.

The rearrangement joins TRBV7-9 to TRBJ2-7; tentatively, D is TRBD2 (5 bases). The CDR3 has 14 residues. The V end lost 4 bases, the J end lost 2 bases, and 12 bases lay between the germline ends. Germline loops: CDR1 SEHNR, CDR2 FQNEAQ (reference sequence). The CDR3 region is CASSSMDWTYEQYF. The CDR3 nucleotides are TGTGCCAGCAGCTCCATGGACTGGACCTACGAGCAGTACTTC.

This clone was counted once. The chain employs TRBV6-5 and TRBJ1-4; D not certain. Germline assignment: CDR1 MNHEY and CDR2 SVGAGI. Trimming left V 6 bases short and J 4 bases short, with 12 bases between. CDR3 size: 14 residues. The chain's CDR3 is CASSADTYNEKLFF. CDR3 bases: TGTGCCAGCAGCGCAGACACATATAATGAAAAACTGTTTTTT.

This chain links TRBV2 with TRBJ1-2; 9 bases agree with TRBD1. The CDR3 is 15 residues long. The germline gives CDR1 SNHLY, CDR2 FYNNEI. Germline trimming cut 2 bases from V and 1 base from J; bases unmatched to any gene: 2. The CDR3 DNA reads as TGTGCCAGCAGTGAAAGGACAGGGGTTAACTATGGCTACACCTTC. Its translation: CASSERTGVNYGYTF.

This clone was counted once. This chain joins TRBV5-3 and TRBJ2-5; TRBD1 matches at 7 bases. TRBV5-3 is flagged as an ORF with uncertain function. The CDR3 loop spans 14 amino acids. V lost 2 bases, J lost 2 bases, and 3 bases stayed unmatched. The CDR3 coding sequence is TGTGCCAGAAGCTTCTCCAGGGGGCAAGAGACCCAGTACTTC. This sequence encodes CARSFSRGQETQYF.

This sequence joins TRBV28 and TRBJ1-3; D is perhaps TRBD1 (6 bases). CDR3 size: 13 residues. The V end was cut by 10 bases, the J end by 4 bases, with 14 bases between. From germline, CDR1 is MDHEN and CDR2 SYDVKM. The CDR3 is CATEQGTGNTIYF. CDR3 in DNA: TGTGCCACCGAACAGGGAACAGGAAACACCATATATTTT.

The V call is TRBV29-1, the J call TRBJ1-3; D is perhaps TRBD1 (6 bases). The CDR3 spans 16 residues. From germline, CDR1 is SQVTM and CDR2 ANQGSEA. V was clipped by 7 bases and J by 0 bases, with 19 bases between them. CDR3 loop: CSARGTLSSSGNTIYF. The CDR3 DNA is TGCAGCGCCAGAGGGACACTCTCGAGCTCTGGAAACACCATATATTTT.

This chain connects TRBV5-4 to TRBJ2-2; TRBD2 matches at 8 bases. Trimming took 1 base from V and 4 from J; bases not matched to a gene: 6. Germline V lookup: CDR1 SGHNT, CDR2 YYREEE (reference sequence). This CDR3 is built from 16 residues. Here the CDR3 DNA reads TGTGCCAGCAGCTTGATGGTAGCGGGGACCACCGGGGAGCTGTTTTTT. It is translated as CASSLMVAGTTGELFF.

The V gene is TRBV27, the J gene TRBJ1-4; TRBD1 is a possible D gene (5 bases). Germline V gene lookup returns CDR1 MNHEY and CDR2 SMNVEV (reference sequence). The CDR3 runs to 13 residues. Trimming removed 3 bases from V and 7 bases from J, with 9 bases in between. CDR3 region: CASSFSGFEKLFF. The CDR3 nucleotides read TGTGCCAGCAGTTTCTCAGGGTTTGAAAAACTGTTTTTT.

The rearrangement joins TRBV2 to TRBJ2-1; no clear D. CDR1 and CDR2 (germline): SNHLY, FYNNEI. The CDR3 extends over 13 amino acids. The V and J ends lost 8 bases and 0 bases respectively, with 8 bases between them. CDR3 residues: CASQESSYNEQFF. In nucleotides, the CDR3 is TGTGCCAGCCAAGAGAGCTCCTACAATGAGCAGTTCTTC.

The CDR3 DNA sequence: TGTGCCAGCAGATACAGCGGGGGGGAGGGTACGCAGTATTTT. It yields the protein CASRYSGGEGTQYF. The chain uses TRBV11-1 and TRBJ2-3, with 10 bases fitting TRBD2. The CDR3 has 14 residues. Germline CDR1 and CDR2: SGHAT and FQDESV (reference sequence). With 6 bases clipped from V and 8 bases from J, the junction kept 8 bases outside the gene matches.

The rearrangement uses TRBV7-8 and TRBJ2-7; D may be TRBD2 (6 bases). Deletions cut 5 bases from V and 7 bases from J, with 24 bases between. The CDR3 consists of 16 residues. CDR1 is SGHVS and CDR2 is FQNEAQ in the germline V gene. In DNA form, the CDR3 reads TGTGCCAGCAGCCCCCTTCGGACTACCCGACAAGGGGAGCAGTACGTC. This codes for CASSPLRTTRQGEQYV.

This rearrangement joins TRBV19 to TRBJ1-2, with D possibly TRBD1 on 5 matching bases. This CDR3 is 11 amino acids long. Germline V lookup: CDR1 LNHDA, CDR2 SQIVND (reference sequence). The V end was cut by 6 bases, the J end by 4 bases, with 6 bases between. Here the CDR3 reads CASRQGYGYTF. In DNA, the CDR3 is TGTGCCAGTAGGCAGGGCTATGGCTACACCTTC.

This chain links TRBV13 with TRBJ2-1; 12 bases fit TRBD1. Germline V gene sequence: CDR1 PRHDT, CDR2 FYEKMQ (reference sequence). The CDR3 totals 16 residues. Germline trimming cut 4 bases from V and 8 bases from J; bases unmatched to any gene: 9. The CDR3: CASSSSGTGGSYEQFF. CDR3 DNA sequence: TGTGCCAGCAGCTCCTCCGGGACAGGGGGCTCCTATGAGCAGTTCTTC. Combining the CDR3 with reference TRBV13 and TRBJ2-1 gives the whole variable domain AAGVIQSPRHLIKEKRETATLKCYPIPRHDTVYWYQQGPGQDPQFLISFYEKMQSDKGSIPDRFSAQQFSDYHSELNMSSLELGDSALYFCASSSSGTGGSYEQFFGPGTRLTVL.

This clone was counted once. In DNA form, the CDR3 reads TGCGCCAGCAGCGTTTCGGGCAGGGATAGCTATGGCTACACCTTC. This gives the protein CASSVSGRDSYGYTF. The chain uses TRBV5-1 and TRBJ1-2, with a weak D call TRBD1 (5 bases). The V end lost 4 bases, the J end lost 4 bases, and 17 bases lay between the germline ends. The CDR3 is 15 residues long. Germline V gene data show CDR1 as SGHRS and CDR2 as YFSETQ.

This clone was detected once. V is TRBV19 and J is TRBJ2-3, with 8 bases lining up with TRBD2. The CDR3 has 16 residues. Trimming at V came to 10 bases and at J to 1 base, leaving 13 bases not matched to a gene. Germline CDR1 LNHDA, CDR2 SQIVND (reference sequence). CDR3 sequence: CATTDLRGGRTDTQYF. The CDR3 DNA reads TGTGCCACTACGGATCTCCGGGGGGGCCGCACAGATACGCAGTATTTT.

The chain recombines TRBV18 with TRBJ1-1, with D possibly being TRBD1 (5 bases). With 2 bases removed from V and 1 base from J, the gap between germline ends came to 14 bases. Per the germline V gene, CDR1 is KGHSH and CDR2 is LQKENI. This CDR3 spans 16 amino acids. As DNA, the CDR3 is TGTGCCAGCTCACCAGGGTTGGACACATGGAACACTGAAGCTTTCTTT. It specifies CASSPGLDTWNTEAFF. Combining the CDR3 with reference TRBV18 and TRBJ1-1 gives the whole variable domain NAGVMQNPRHLVRRRGQEARLRCSPMKGHSHVYWYRQLPEEGLKFMVYLQKENIIDESGMPKERFSAEFPKEGPSILRIQQVVRGDSAAYFCASSPGLDTWNTEAFFGQGTRLTVV.

The chain has TRBV5-6 and TRBJ2-7; TRBD2 matches 7 bases. Germline lookup yields CDR1 SGHDT and CDR2 YYEEEE. J was trimmed by 0 bases and V by 3 bases; bases with no gene match: 6. The CDR3 runs 15 residues. In DNA form, the CDR3 reads TGTGCCAGCAGCTACAGGACTAGAACCTCCTACGAGCAGTACTTC. It is translated as CASSYRTRTSYEQYF. Based on the CDR3 plus reference TRBV5-6 and TRBJ2-7, the full variable domain is DAGVTQSPTHLIKTRGQQVTLRCSPKSGHDTVSWYQQALGQGPQFIFQYYEEEERQRGNFPDRFSGHQFPNYSSELNVNALLLGDSALYLCASSYRTRTSYEQYFGPGTRLTVT.

This clone has only a few counts. The chain combines TRBV4-2 with TRBJ2-3; 9 bases align to TRBD2. J was trimmed by 8 bases and V by 1 base; bases with no gene match: 13. This CDR3 has 17 amino acids. CDR1 and CDR2 (germline): LGHNA, YNFKEQ. Written as DNA, the CDR3 is TGTGCCAGCAGCCAAGGTTGGACTAGCGCTGAGGGGGGTACGCAGTATTTT. Amino acid sequence: CASSQGWTSAEGGTQYF.

The gene calls are TRBV29-1 and TRBJ1-2; possible D gene TRBD1, 5 bases. The V gene lost 7 bases and the J gene lost 8 bases, with 14 bases spanning the gap. Germline V CDR1 and CDR2: SQVTM, ANQGSEA. The CDR3 contains 11 residues. Here the CDR3 reads CSAMGGEGYTF. Written as DNA, the CDR3 is TGCAGCGCAATGGGGGGGGAAGGCTACACCTTC.

The rearrangement links TRBV14 to TRBJ1-2, with TRBD1 matching 10 bases. Germline lookup yields CDR1 SGHDN and CDR2 FVKESK. The CDR3 has 16 amino acids. Trimming cost V 1 base and J 4 bases; bases outside gene matches: 6. CDR3 protein: CASSQVGQGDGYGYTF. The CDR3 DNA follows: TGTGCCAGCAGCCAAGTCGGACAGGGGGACGGCTATGGCTACACCTTC.

This chain joins TRBV2 and TRBJ1-5; 9 nucleotides align to TRBD1. J gave up 4 bases and V 5 bases, and 3 bases lay outside the gene matches. The length of the CDR3 is 14 residues. Germline lookup yields CDR1 SNHLY and CDR2 FYNNEI. The CDR3 nucleotides are TGTGCCAGCAGTACCGGGACAGGGAATCAGCCCCAGCATTTT. Amino acid sequence: CASSTGTGNQPQHF.